This T cell receptor beta chain was sequenced during a study of vaccination and CD4 T cells after COVID-19. Study summary: Convalescent donors: six male, four female; seven Caucasian, two Asian, one multiracial, two Hispanic. Study results and limitations: Convalescent patients had 304 of 307 vaccine-specific clones showing spike mono-reactivity.

Treatment described: approximately 10-day PBMC culture with coronavirus spike peptide pools or control peptides (ViraFEST assay). ViraFEST stimulated the growth of antigen-specific T cells using peptide pools and subsequently profiled their TCRs by sequencing. Before and after vaccination, nucleocapsid antibodies were negative, indicating that healthy vaccine recipients had no prior SARS-CoV-2 infection. Trimming took off 2 bases at V and 4 bases at J, with 11 bases between the two ends. The CDR3 length is 14 residues. CDR1 and CDR2 (germline): SGHTA, FQGNSA. Concerning this clonotype itself: What it recognizes is unknown.

Once obtained from cultured CD4+ T cells, the DNA was sequenced using the Oncomine TCR Beta short-read assay. One entry per CDR3 protein, called by TCRdb with MiXCR from the PCR reads. The data contain about 14,000 distinct CDR3 sequences, less than 30% of them singletons. This sequence joins TRBV7-2 and TRBJ2-5; D not certain. The sample consisted of CD4+ T cells from blood, cultured in vitro, taken before SARS-CoV-2 vaccination. The source is a human donor who received a COVID-19 vaccine. CDR3 sequence (DNA): TGTGCCAGCAGCTTATTTATGGGGTTAGAGACCCAGTACTTC. Its translation: CASSLFMGLETQYF. The variable domain in full, completed from reference TRBV7-2 and TRBJ2-5, reads GAGVSQSPSNKVTEKGKDVELRCDPISGHTALYWYRQSLGQGLEFLIYFQGNSAPDKSGLPSDRFSAERTGGSVSTLTIQRTQQEDSAVYLCASSLFMGLETQYFGPGTRLLVL.